The 6 T cell receptor beta chains listed next were all sequenced from one sample in a study of blood T cell repertoires in COVID-19. Sequenced by immunoSEQ multiplex PCR; TCRdb stores in-frame clones only, minus some. The data hold roughly 220,000 clones, with around 83% observed a single time. Sample: peripheral blood. The receptor source for this set is a woman older than 75 with COVID-19, enrolled during active disease.

The chain recombines TRBV20-1 with TRBJ1-2, with D unclear. The CDR3 has 8 amino acids. Germline lookup yields CDR1 DFQATT and CDR2 SNEGSKA (reference sequence). CDR3 nucleotides: TGCCGATCGGGTGGCTACACCTTC. This codes for CRSGGYTF.

The V and J genes are TRBV5-1 and TRBJ1-3; unclear D gene. The CDR3 sequence is 14 residues long. Germline CDR1 is SGHRS and CDR2 is YFSETQ. Trimming left V 6 bases short and J 0 bases short, with 10 bases between. CDR3 DNA sequence: TGCGCCAGCACCAACCCAGGCTCTGGAAACACCATATATTTT. It specifies CASTNPGSGNTIYF.

The chain combines TRBV27 with TRBJ1-4; weak D call: TRBD1 (6 bases). V was cut by 2 bases and J by 7 bases, with 11 bases left in between. Per the germline V gene, CDR1 is MNHEY and CDR2 is SMNVEV (reference sequence). This CDR3 is 14 amino acids long. The CDR3 DNA follows: TGTGCCAGCAGTTTACAGGGGTTGGGTGAAAAACTGTTTTTT. It translates to CASSLQGLGEKLFF.

This rearrangement joins TRBV5-1 to TRBJ2-5, with TRBD2 identical over 11 bases. Trimming at V came to 4 bases and at J to 5 bases, leaving 13 bases not matched to a gene. The CDR3 loop spans 17 amino acids. Germline V gene data show CDR1 as SGHRS and CDR2 as YFSETQ. The CDR3 spells CASSPGELAGARETQYF. The CDR3 nucleotides are TGCGCCAGCAGCCCCGGCGAACTAGCGGGAGCTAGGGAGACCCAGTACTTC.

This chain links TRBV7-9 with TRBJ1-2; D is undetermined. This CDR3 is 13 amino acids long. Trimming left V 3 bases short and J 7 bases short, with 12 bases between. Germline V gene sequence: CDR1 SEHNR, CDR2 FQNEAQ (reference sequence). CDR3 nucleotides: TGTGCCAGCAGCTTGGAGGGCGCGGGTGGCTACACCTTC. Protein sequence: CASSLEGAGGYTF.

V usage is TRBV18 and J usage is TRBJ2-7; TRBD2 agrees at 10 bases. Germline loops: CDR1 KGHSH, CDR2 LQKENI. J gave up 5 bases and V 5 bases, and 15 bases lay outside the gene matches. The CDR3 has 17 amino acids. The CDR3 DNA follows: TGTGCCAGCTCAGCCCCGAGCAGCGGGAGGGTTCTACACGAGCAGTACTTC. Its translation: CASSAPSSGRVLHEQYF.